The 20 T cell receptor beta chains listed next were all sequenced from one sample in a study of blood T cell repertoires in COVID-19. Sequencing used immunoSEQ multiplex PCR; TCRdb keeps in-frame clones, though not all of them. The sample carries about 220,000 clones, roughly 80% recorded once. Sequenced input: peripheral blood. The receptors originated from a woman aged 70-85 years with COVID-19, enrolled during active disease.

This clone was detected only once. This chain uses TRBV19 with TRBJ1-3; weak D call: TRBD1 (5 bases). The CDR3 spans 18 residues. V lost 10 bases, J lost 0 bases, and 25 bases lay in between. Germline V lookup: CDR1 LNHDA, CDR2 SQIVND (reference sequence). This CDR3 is CATRGGLGQGPSGNTIYF. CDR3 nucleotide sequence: TGTGCCACTAGAGGTGGGCTCGGCCAGGGTCCCTCTGGAAACACCATATATTTT.

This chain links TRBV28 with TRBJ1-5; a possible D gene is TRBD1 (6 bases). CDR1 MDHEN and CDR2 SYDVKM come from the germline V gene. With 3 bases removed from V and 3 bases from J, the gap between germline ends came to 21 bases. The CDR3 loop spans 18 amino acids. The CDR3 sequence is CASSFRWVGTGNNQPQHF. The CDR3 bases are TGTGCCAGCAGTTTTCGCTGGGTGGGCACAGGGAACAATCAGCCCCAGCATTTT.

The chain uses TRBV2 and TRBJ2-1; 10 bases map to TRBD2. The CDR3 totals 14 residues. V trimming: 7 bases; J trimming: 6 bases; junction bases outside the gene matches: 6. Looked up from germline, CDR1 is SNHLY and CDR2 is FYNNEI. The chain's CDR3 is CASKALAGLNEQFF. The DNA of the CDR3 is TGTGCCAGCAAAGCACTAGCGGGACTCAATGAGCAGTTCTTC.

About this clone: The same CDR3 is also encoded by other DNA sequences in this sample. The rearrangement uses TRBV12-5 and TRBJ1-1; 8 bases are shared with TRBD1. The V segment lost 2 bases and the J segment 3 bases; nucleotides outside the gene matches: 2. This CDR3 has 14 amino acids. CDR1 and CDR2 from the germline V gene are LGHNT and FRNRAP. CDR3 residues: CASGLTGGHTEAFF. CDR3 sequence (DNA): TGTGCTAGTGGTTTGACAGGGGGACACACTGAAGCTTTCTTT. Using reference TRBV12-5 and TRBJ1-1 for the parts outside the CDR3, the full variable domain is DARVTQTPRHKVTEMGQEVTMRCQPILGHNTVFWYRQTMMQGLELLAYFRNRAPLDDSGMPKDRFSAEMPDATLATLKIQPSEPRDSAVYFCASGLTGGHTEAFFGQGTRLTVV.

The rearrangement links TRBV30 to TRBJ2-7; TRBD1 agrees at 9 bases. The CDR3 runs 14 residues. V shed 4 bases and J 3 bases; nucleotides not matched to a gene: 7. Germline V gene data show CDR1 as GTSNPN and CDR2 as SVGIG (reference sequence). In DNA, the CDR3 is TGTGCCTGGATTCGACCGGGACAGGGCTACGAGCAGTACTTC. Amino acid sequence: CAWIRPGQGYEQYF. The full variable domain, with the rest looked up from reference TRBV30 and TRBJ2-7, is SQTIHQWPATLVQPVGSPLSLECTVEGTSNPNLYWYRQAAGRGLQLLFYSVGIGQISSEVPQNLSASRPQDRQFILSSKKLLLSDSGFYLCAWIRPGQGYEQYFGPGTRLTVT.

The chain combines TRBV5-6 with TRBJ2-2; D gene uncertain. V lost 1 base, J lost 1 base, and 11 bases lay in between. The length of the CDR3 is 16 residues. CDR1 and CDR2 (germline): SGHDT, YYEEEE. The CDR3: CASSLRSSGNTGELFF. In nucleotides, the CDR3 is TGTGCCAGCAGCTTGCGGTCGAGTGGGAACACCGGGGAGCTGTTTTTT.

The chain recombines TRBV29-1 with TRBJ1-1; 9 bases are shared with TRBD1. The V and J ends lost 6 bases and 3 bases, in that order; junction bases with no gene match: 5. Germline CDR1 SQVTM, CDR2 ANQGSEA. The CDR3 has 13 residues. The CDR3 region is CSVKQGADTEAFF. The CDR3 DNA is TGCAGCGTCAAACAGGGGGCTGACACTGAAGCTTTCTTT.

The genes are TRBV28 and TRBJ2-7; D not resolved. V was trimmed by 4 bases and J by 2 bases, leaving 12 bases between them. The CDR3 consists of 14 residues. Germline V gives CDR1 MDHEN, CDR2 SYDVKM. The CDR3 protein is CASSSASVPYEQYF. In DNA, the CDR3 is TGTGCCAGCAGTTCCGCCTCGGTCCCCTACGAGCAGTACTTC.

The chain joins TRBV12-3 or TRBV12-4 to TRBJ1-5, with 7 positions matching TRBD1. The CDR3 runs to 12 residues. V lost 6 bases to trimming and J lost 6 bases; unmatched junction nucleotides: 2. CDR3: CASRSGGQPQHF. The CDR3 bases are TGTGCCAGCAGATCAGGGGGTCAGCCCCAGCATTTT.

In nucleotides, the CDR3 is TGTGCCAGCTCACCAACAGGGTGGGAGCAGTACTTC. The encoded protein is CASSPTGWEQYF. The chain is built from TRBV18 and TRBJ2-7, with D possibly being TRBD1 (6 bases). The CDR3 consists of 12 residues. CDR1 and CDR2 from the germline V gene are KGHSH and LQKENI. Trimming removed 2 bases from V and 7 bases from J, with 9 bases in between. Using reference TRBV18 and TRBJ2-7 for the parts outside the CDR3, the full variable domain is NAGVMQNPRHLVRRRGQEARLRCSPMKGHSHVYWYRQLPEEGLKFMVYLQKENIIDESGMPKERFSAEFPKEGPSILRIQQVVRGDSAAYFCASSPTGWEQYFGPGTRLTVT.

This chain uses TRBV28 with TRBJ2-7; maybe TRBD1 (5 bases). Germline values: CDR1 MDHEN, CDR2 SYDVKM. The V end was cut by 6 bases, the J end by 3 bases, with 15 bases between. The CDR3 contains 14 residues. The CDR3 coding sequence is TGTGCCAGCAGCCGCCCGGACAAGAACTACGAGCAGTACTTC. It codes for CASSRPDKNYEQYF.

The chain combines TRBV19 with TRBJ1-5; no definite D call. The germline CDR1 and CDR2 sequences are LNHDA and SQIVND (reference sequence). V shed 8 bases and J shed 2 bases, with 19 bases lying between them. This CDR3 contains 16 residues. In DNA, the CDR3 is TGTGCCAGTGGTCCCTTTTATCCAGGTGGCAATCAGCCCCAGCATTTT. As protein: CASGPFYPGGNQPQHF.

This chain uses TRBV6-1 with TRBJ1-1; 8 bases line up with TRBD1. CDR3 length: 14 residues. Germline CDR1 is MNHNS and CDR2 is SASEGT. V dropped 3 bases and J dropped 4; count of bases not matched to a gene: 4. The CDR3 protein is CASSDRGLSTEAFF. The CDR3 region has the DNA TGTGCCAGCAGTGACAGGGGGCTGAGCACTGAAGCTTTCTTT.

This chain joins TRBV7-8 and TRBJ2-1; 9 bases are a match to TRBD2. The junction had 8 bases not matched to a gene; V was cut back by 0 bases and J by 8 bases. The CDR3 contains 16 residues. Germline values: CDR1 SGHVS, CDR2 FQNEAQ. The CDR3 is CASSLAIAGEGDEQFF. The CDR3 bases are TGTGCCAGCAGCTTAGCAATAGCGGGAGAGGGCGATGAGCAGTTCTTC. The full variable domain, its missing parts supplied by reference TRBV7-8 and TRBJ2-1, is GAGVSQSPRYKVAKRGQDVALRCDPISGHVSLFWYQQALGQGPEFLTYFQNEAQLDKSGLPSDRFFAERPEGSVSTLKIQRTQQEDSAVYLCASSLAIAGEGDEQFFGPGTRLTVL.

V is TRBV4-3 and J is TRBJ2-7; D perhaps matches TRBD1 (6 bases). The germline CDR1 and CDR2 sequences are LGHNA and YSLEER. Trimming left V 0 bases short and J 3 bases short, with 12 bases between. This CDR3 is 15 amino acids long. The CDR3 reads CASSQDRDRNYEQYF. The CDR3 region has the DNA TGCGCCAGCAGCCAAGACCGAGACAGGAACTACGAGCAGTACTTC.

Here the CDR3 reads CASSFPGQGKEKLFF. CDR3 nucleotides: TGTGCCAGCAGTTTCCCGGGACAGGGAAAAGAAAAACTGTTTTTT. V and J are TRBV28 and TRBJ1-4, with 9 positions matching TRBD1. The CDR3 is made up of 15 amino acids. CDR1 is MDHEN and CDR2 is SYDVKM in the germline V gene. V gave up 3 bases and J gave up 8 bases; unmatched junction bases: 7.

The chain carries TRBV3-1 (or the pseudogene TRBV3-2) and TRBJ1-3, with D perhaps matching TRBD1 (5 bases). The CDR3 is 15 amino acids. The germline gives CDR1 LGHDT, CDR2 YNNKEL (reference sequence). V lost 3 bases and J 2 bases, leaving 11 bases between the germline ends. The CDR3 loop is CASSHTQVAGNTIYF. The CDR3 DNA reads TGTGCCAGCAGCCACACACAGGTAGCTGGAAACACCATATATTTT.

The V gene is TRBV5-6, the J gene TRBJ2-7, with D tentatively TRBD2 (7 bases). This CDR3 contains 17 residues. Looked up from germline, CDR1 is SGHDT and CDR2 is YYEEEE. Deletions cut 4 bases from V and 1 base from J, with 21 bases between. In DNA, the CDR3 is TGTGCCAGCAGCCCCCGGGGTGTGGGAGGGGGATCCTACGAGCAGTACTTC. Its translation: CASSPRGVGGGSYEQYF.

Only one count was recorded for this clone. The CDR3 DNA follows: TGTGCCAGCACTGTTACTAGCGGGAGCGATACGCAGTATTTT. Amino acid sequence: CASTVTSGSDTQYF. The chain uses TRBV6-5 and TRBJ2-3; 11 nucleotides match TRBD2. The V segment lost 7 bases and the J segment 6 bases; nucleotides outside the gene matches: 6. This CDR3 comprises 14 residues. CDR1 and CDR2 (germline): MNHEY, SVGAGI.

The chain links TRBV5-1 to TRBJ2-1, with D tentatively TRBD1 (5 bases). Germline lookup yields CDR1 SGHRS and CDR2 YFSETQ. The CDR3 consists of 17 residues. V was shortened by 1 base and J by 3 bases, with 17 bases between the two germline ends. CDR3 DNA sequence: TGCGCCAGCAGCTTGCCCCAACAGGCCCTTGGCTACAATGAGCAGTTCTTC. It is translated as CASSLPQQALGYNEQFF.